This TCR beta chain originates from a study of blood T cell repertoires in COVID-19. Study background: Italy, Spain and the United States were the sources of the convalescent and acute COVID-19 samples. PBMCs, B-cell-depleted T cells, or T cells were the source of the cDNA or gDNA that made up the material.

Measured with immunoSEQ multiplex PCR; TCRdb has only the in-frame clones, and not every one. The sample lists 650,000 to 800,000 clones; more than 80% were seen once. Looked up from germline, CDR1 is MNHNS and CDR2 is SASEGT. Between the trimmed V and J ends, which lost 3 bases and 2 bases, there was a span of 10 bases. This CDR3 spans 14 amino acids. V gene TRBV6-1 combines with J gene TRBJ1-2, with D perhaps TRBD1 (5 bases). The sample taken for sequencing was peripheral blood. The source of this sequence is a woman under 30 with acute or convalescent COVID-19. Here the CDR3 DNA reads TGTGCCAGCAGTGATGCAGGGCGGAACTATGGCTACACCTTC. Translated: CASSDAGRNYGYTF.